The T cell receptor (beta chain) under discussion was sequenced for a study of T cell responses to AZD1222 COVID-19 vaccine. The protocol was immunoSEQ multiplex PCR, while the TCRdb copy is restricted to in-frame clones and leaves out a portion. The sample holds about 150,000 clones; under 95% are singletons and the top ten take approximately 5.3%. General study findings and limits: The donor group comprised mostly white British people and more females; the analysis possibly underestimated clonal diversity.

This clone was counted a single time. Its antigen is undetermined. This receptor was obtained from an adult in good health. The starting material was peripheral blood, obtained on day 0 of AZD1222 vaccination.

DNA for the CDR3: TGTGCCAGCAGCCAAGTTAAATTCGCAGGGGGGACCGGGGAGCTGTTTTTT. Its translation: CASSQVKFAGGTGELFF. The chain carries TRBV14 and TRBJ2-2, with D possibly TRBD1 on 7 matching bases. CDR1 and CDR2 from the germline V gene are SGHDN and FVKESK. V lost 1 base to trimming and J lost 5 bases, with 17 bases between them. CDR3 length equals 17 residues.